This entry features one T cell receptor beta chain sequence. The CDR3 runs to 16 residues. The V gene's germline CDR1 is GTSNPN and CDR2 SVGIG (reference sequence). Trimming removed 1 base from V and 4 bases from J; junction bases left unmatched: 12. This specimen belongs to a study of blood T cell repertoires in COVID-19. The wider study: Spain, Italy and the United States supplied samples that represented acute and convalescent COVID-19. The analysed material was cDNA or gDNA that came from T cells, B-cell-depleted T cells, or PBMCs.

In the original workflow: Reference gene primer amplification yielded estimated nucleated cell counts. Assay used: immunoSEQ multiplex PCR; TCRdb lists only in-frame clones, some missing. V and J calls and clone size come straight from that table; D and trimming were deduced from the DNA. This table has about 80,000 clones, around 83% appearing once. This chain uses TRBV30 with TRBJ2-5; TRBD2 agrees at 7 bases. The receptor comes from a woman aged 70 to 79 with acute or convalescent COVID-19. Sequences were obtained from peripheral blood. CDR3 protein: CAWSGNLDWTRETQYF. The CDR3 nucleotides are TGTGCCTGGAGTGGAAACCTGGACTGGACTAGAGAGACCCAGTACTTC.